The 4 T cell receptor beta chains below all came from one sample that was sequenced in a study of blood T cell repertoires in COVID-19. The protocol was immunoSEQ multiplex PCR, while the TCRdb copy is restricted to in-frame clones and leaves out a portion. The sample yields about 250,000 clones, 87% seen once. The sample taken for sequencing was PBMCs or T cells enriched from blood (not recorded which). Receptor source: a woman in her twenties or thirties with acute COVID-19.

This clone was seen more than once but under ten times. The chain carries TRBV2 and TRBJ1-5; 7 nucleotides match TRBD1. With V trimmed by 4 bases and J by 7 bases, 7 bases remained unmatched. This CDR3 has 14 amino acids. Germline V lookup: CDR1 SNHLY, CDR2 FYNNEI. CDR3 sequence reads: CASSANRGIQPQHF. DNA for the CDR3: TGTGCCAGCAGTGCTAACAGGGGCATCCAGCCCCAGCATTTT.

The J gene is TRBJ2-2, the V gene TRBV9; perhaps TRBD2 as D (6 bases). Germline V gene lookup returns CDR1 SGDLS and CDR2 YYNGEE. Trimming removed 0 bases at V and 7 bases at J, with 13 bases between. The CDR3 sequence is 15 residues long. CDR3 sequence: CASSVAPSVGGELFF. The DNA of the CDR3 is TGTGCCAGCAGCGTAGCCCCTAGCGTGGGCGGGGAGCTGTTTTTT.

The gene calls are TRBV5-1 and TRBJ1-1, with a tentative D call TRBD1 (5 bases). Germline V CDR1 and CDR2: SGHRS, YFSETQ. This CDR3 comprises 12 residues. V dropped 5 bases and J dropped 4 bases, with 9 bases sitting between them. The CDR3 sequence: CASRQGGTEAFF. Here the CDR3 DNA reads TGCGCCAGCAGGCAGGGAGGCACTGAAGCTTTCTTT.

This clone occurred a few times. The chain has TRBV18 and TRBJ1-3, with TRBD1 as a possible D gene (6 bases). This CDR3 has 15 amino acids. Germline values: CDR1 KGHSH, CDR2 LQKENI. V shed 6 bases and J shed 0 bases, with 12 bases lying between them. The CDR3 reads CASSPGTPSGNTIYF. In nucleotides, the CDR3 is TGTGCCAGCTCTCCCGGGACACCCTCTGGAAACACCATATATTTT. The full variable domain, its missing parts supplied by reference TRBV18 and TRBJ1-3, is NAGVMQNPRHLVRRRGQEARLRCSPMKGHSHVYWYRQLPEEGLKFMVYLQKENIIDESGMPKERFSAEFPKEGPSILRIQQVVRGDSAAYFCASSPGTPSGNTIYFGEGSWLTVV.